These T cell receptor beta chains were read from a single sample in a study of blood T cells in healthy people across ages. TCRdb reprocessed the 5' RACE reads via MiXCR and lists one record per CDR3 protein. This repertoire shows roughly 1.5 million distinct CDR3 sequences, about 42% found once; its top ten account for more than 4%. Material: blood. These receptors all stem from a woman younger than 30 in good health. CDR3s include the opening cysteine and the closing phenylalanine or tryptophan. A D gene is named only where the DNA matches it firmly. Size values are once, few and many counts, or a class for expanded clones, and some rows have none.

d_gene: -
v_gene: TRBV5-1
abundance: -
j_gene: TRBJ2-7
CDR3aa: CASSSDRDISYEQYF
CDR3nt: TGCGCCAGCAGCTCGGACCGGGACATCTCCTACGAGCAGTACTTC

d_gene: -
v_gene: TRBV13
abundance: -
j_gene: TRBJ2-3
CDR3aa: CASSYSTGGDTQYF
CDR3nt: TGTGCCAGCAGCTATTCGACCGGAGGGGATACGCAGTATTTT

d_gene: TRBD1
v_gene: TRBV2
abundance: few
j_gene: TRBJ2-7
CDR3aa: CASSPGQVLPSQYF
CDR3nt: TGTGCCAGCAGTCCGGGACAGGTATTACCGTCGCAGTACTTC

d_gene: -
v_gene: TRBV29-1
abundance: -
j_gene: TRBJ2-7
CDR3aa: CSVKGGGGPYEQYF
CDR3nt: TGCAGCGTCAAGGGGGGTGGGGGCCCCTACGAGCAGTACTTC

d_gene: -
v_gene: TRBV7-3
abundance: -
j_gene: TRBJ2-3
CDR3aa: CASSSPVPGDTQYF
CDR3nt: TGTGCCAGCAGCTCCCCGGTACCAGGCGATACGCAGTATTTT

d_gene: TRBD2
v_gene: TRBV20-1
abundance: -
j_gene: TRBJ2-1
CDR3aa: CSAREPSSGGACEQFF
CDR3nt: TGCAGTGCTAGAGAGCCCAGTAGCGGGGGGGCCTGTGAGCAGTTCTTC

d_gene: TRBD1
v_gene: TRBV6-2/TRBV6-3
abundance: many
j_gene: TRBJ2-7
CDR3aa: CASTDGTGNTEQYF
CDR3nt: TGTGCCAGCACTGATGGGACAGGGAATACCGAGCAGTACTTC

d_gene: -
v_gene: TRBV29-1
abundance: -
j_gene: TRBJ2-3
CDR3aa: CSVVGTLRDTQYF
CDR3nt: TGCAGCGTGGTCGGGACTCTGAGAGATACGCAGTATTTT

d_gene: -
v_gene: TRBV30
abundance: -
j_gene: TRBJ1-5
CDR3aa: CAWSVIRSNQPQHF
CDR3nt: TGTGCCTGGAGTGTGATACGTAGCAATCAGCCCCAGCATTTT

d_gene: -
v_gene: TRBV29-1
abundance: few
j_gene: TRBJ2-1
CDR3aa: CSVRKGLLLSSYNEQFF
CDR3nt: TGCAGCGTCCGTAAGGGACTTCTCTTAAGCTCCTACAATGAGCAGTTCTTC

d_gene: -
v_gene: TRBV14
abundance: -
j_gene: TRBJ2-7
CDR3aa: CASSPRPGPSYEQYF
CDR3nt: TGTGCCAGCAGCCCGCGTCCGGGACCCTCCTACGAGCAGTACTTC

d_gene: -
v_gene: TRBV4-3
abundance: few
j_gene: TRBJ2-1
CDR3aa: CASSQDLASLFRFF
CDR3nt: TGCGCCAGCAGCCAAGATCTGGCTAGCCTATTCCGGTTCTTC

d_gene: -
v_gene: TRBV28
abundance: few
j_gene: TRBJ1-5
CDR3aa: CASSLGQGFHNQPQHF
CDR3nt: TGTGCCAGCAGTTTAGGCCAGGGCTTCCATAATCAGCCCCAGCATTTT

d_gene: TRBD1
v_gene: TRBV10-3
abundance: -
j_gene: TRBJ2-7
CDR3aa: CAITKQGVYNEQYF
CDR3nt: TGTGCCATAACAAAACAGGGGGTCTACAATGAGCAGTACTTC

d_gene: -
v_gene: TRBV7-2
abundance: -
j_gene: TRBJ2-2
CDR3aa: CASSLVAPGLNTGELFF
CDR3nt: TGTGCCAGCAGCTTAGTAGCCCCCGGACTTAACACCGGGGAGCTGTTTTTT

d_gene: -
v_gene: TRBV5-1
abundance: -
j_gene: TRBJ1-2
CDR3aa: CASSSSPGGSNYGYTF
CDR3nt: TGCGCCAGCAGCTCCAGCCCCGGGGGTAGTAACTATGGCTACACCTTC

d_gene: -
v_gene: TRBV20-1
abundance: -
j_gene: TRBJ2-1
CDR3aa: CRAAVGSSYNEQFF
CDR3nt: TGCAGGGCGGCCGTAGGTAGTTCCTACAATGAGCAGTTCTTC

d_gene: -
v_gene: TRBV27
abundance: few
j_gene: TRBJ1-4
CDR3aa: CASGRGFNEKLFF
CDR3nt: TGTGCCAGCGGACGGGGTTTTAATGAAAAACTGTTTTTT

d_gene: TRBD2
v_gene: TRBV4-3
abundance: -
j_gene: TRBJ2-3
CDR3aa: CASSRQLAGDTDTQYF
CDR3nt: TGCGCCAGCAGCCGGCAACTAGCGGGGGATACGGATACGCAGTATTTT

d_gene: TRBD1
v_gene: TRBV29-1
abundance: -
j_gene: TRBJ2-5
CDR3aa: CSVLGTGGELETQYF
CDR3nt: TGCAGCGTTTTGGGGACAGGGGGAGAGCTAGAGACCCAGTACTTC

d_gene: -
v_gene: TRBV5-1
abundance: few
j_gene: TRBJ1-2
CDR3aa: CASSLLPTGGQGYTF
CDR3nt: TGCGCCAGCAGCTTGCTCCCGACAGGTGGACAAGGCTACACCTTC

d_gene: TRBD2
v_gene: TRBV4-2
abundance: many
j_gene: TRBJ2-3
CDR3aa: CASSQKRETDTQYF
CDR3nt: TGTGCCAGCAGCCAAAAGCGGGAGACAGATACGCAGTATTTT

d_gene: -
v_gene: TRBV7-9
abundance: -
j_gene: TRBJ2-4
CDR3aa: CASSFELAKNIQYF
CDR3nt: TGTGCCAGCAGCTTCGAGTTAGCCAAAAACATTCAGTACTTC

d_gene: -
v_gene: TRBV7-3
abundance: -
j_gene: TRBJ2-1
CDR3aa: CASSLTLGMGNEQFF
CDR3nt: TGTGCCAGCAGCTTAACTCTGGGTATGGGGAATGAGCAGTTCTTC

d_gene: TRBD1
v_gene: TRBV20-1
abundance: -
j_gene: TRBJ2-5
CDR3aa: CSASGQGGTQYF
CDR3nt: TGCAGTGCTAGTGGACAGGGGGGGACCCAGTACTTC

d_gene: TRBD1
v_gene: TRBV14
abundance: few
j_gene: TRBJ1-6
CDR3aa: CASSQVTGGSSPLHF
CDR3nt: TGTGCCAGCAGCCAAGTTACAGGGGGCAGTTCACCCCTCCACTTT

d_gene: TRBD2
v_gene: TRBV27
abundance: -
j_gene: TRBJ2-1
CDR3aa: CASSGLAGLYNEQFF
CDR3nt: TGTGCCAGCAGTGGACTAGCGGGGCTCTACAATGAGCAGTTCTTC

d_gene: -
v_gene: TRBV11-2
abundance: -
j_gene: TRBJ2-1
CDR3aa: CASSPIRVGVNEQFF
CDR3nt: TGTGCCAGCAGCCCCATTCGGGTGGGAGTCAATGAGCAGTTCTTC

d_gene: TRBD2
v_gene: TRBV4-3
abundance: -
j_gene: TRBJ2-1
CDR3aa: CASSHGTSLNEQFF
CDR3nt: TGCGCCAGCAGCCACGGGACTAGCCTGAATGAGCAGTTCTTC

d_gene: -
v_gene: TRBV7-2
abundance: -
j_gene: TRBJ2-1
CDR3aa: CASSLKADYYNEQFF
CDR3nt: TGTGCCAGCAGCTTAAAGGCCGACTACTACAATGAGCAGTTCTTC

d_gene: -
v_gene: TRBV9
abundance: many
j_gene: TRBJ1-2
CDR3aa: CASSGRDAGYTF
CDR3nt: TGTGCCAGCAGCGGAAGGGACGCTGGCTACACCTTC

d_gene: -
v_gene: TRBV10-3
abundance: -
j_gene: TRBJ2-3
CDR3aa: CAISGGSVDTDTQYF
CDR3nt: TGTGCCATCAGTGGAGGGAGTGTGGACACAGATACGCAGTATTTT

d_gene: -
v_gene: TRBV24-1
abundance: -
j_gene: TRBJ2-3
CDR3aa: CATSDLRTGTVTDTQYF
CDR3nt: TGTGCCACCAGTGATTTGCGAACAGGGACGGTCACAGATACGCAGTATTTT

d_gene: TRBD1
v_gene: TRBV7-9
abundance: -
j_gene: TRBJ2-3
CDR3aa: CASSWTGSVEDTQYF
CDR3nt: TGTGCCAGCAGCTGGACAGGGAGCGTGGAGGATACGCAGTATTTT

d_gene: -
v_gene: TRBV12-3/TRBV12-4
abundance: -
j_gene: TRBJ2-7
CDR3aa: CASSKQGDTHEQYF
CDR3nt: TGTGCCAGCAGTAAACAGGGAGATACCCACGAGCAGTACTTC

d_gene: -
v_gene: TRBV29-1
abundance: -
j_gene: TRBJ2-3
CDR3aa: CSVDSGHLTDTQYF
CDR3nt: TGCAGCGTGGACTCCGGACATTTAACAGATACGCAGTATTTT

d_gene: TRBD2
v_gene: TRBV4-3
abundance: few
j_gene: TRBJ2-1
CDR3aa: CASSHIGASGYNEQFF
CDR3nt: TGCGCCAGCAGCCACATAGGCGCTAGCGGCTACAATGAGCAGTTCTTC

d_gene: TRBD1
v_gene: TRBV20-1
abundance: -
j_gene: TRBJ2-1
CDR3aa: CSVNRTGGYNEQFF
CDR3nt: TGCAGTGTAAACCGGACAGGGGGCTACAATGAGCAGTTCTTC

d_gene: -
v_gene: TRBV20-1
abundance: few
j_gene: TRBJ2-1
CDR3aa: CSAHLSEAGNEQFF
CDR3nt: TGCAGTGCTCATCTTAGCGAAGCCGGCAATGAGCAGTTCTTC

d_gene: -
v_gene: TRBV24-1
abundance: -
j_gene: TRBJ2-3
CDR3aa: CATSDLNSGRMQYF
CDR3nt: TGTGCCACCAGTGATTTGAACAGCGGCCGTATGCAGTATTTT

d_gene: -
v_gene: TRBV7-2
abundance: -
j_gene: TRBJ2-3
CDR3aa: CASSVDWKDTQYF
CDR3nt: TGTGCCAGCAGCGTCGACTGGAAAGATACGCAGTATTTT

d_gene: -
v_gene: TRBV7-2
abundance: -
j_gene: TRBJ1-1
CDR3aa: CASTLTRVTEAFF
CDR3nt: TGTGCCAGCACCCTTACTCGAGTAACTGAAGCTTTCTTT

d_gene: -
v_gene: TRBV28
abundance: -
j_gene: TRBJ2-1
CDR3aa: CASSLPSAFHNEQFF
CDR3nt: TGTGCCAGCAGTTTACCTTCGGCCTTTCACAACGAGCAGTTCTTC

d_gene: -
v_gene: TRBV7-2
abundance: -
j_gene: TRBJ1-1
CDR3aa: CASSLVRVNTEAFF
CDR3nt: TGTGCCAGCAGCTTAGTACGGGTGAACACTGAAGCTTTCTTT

d_gene: -
v_gene: TRBV4-3
abundance: -
j_gene: TRBJ1-4
CDR3aa: CASSQDLGYGQKLFF
CDR3nt: TGCGCCAGCAGCCAAGATTTGGGATATGGGCAAAAACTGTTTTTT

d_gene: TRBD2
v_gene: TRBV20-1
abundance: few
j_gene: TRBJ2-7
CDR3aa: CSANSGKAAYEQYF
CDR3nt: TGCAGTGCGAATAGCGGGAAGGCGGCCTACGAGCAGTACTTC

d_gene: TRBD2
v_gene: TRBV11-2
abundance: few
j_gene: TRBJ2-1
CDR3aa: CASSSPLAGPTDEQFF
CDR3nt: TGTGCCAGCAGCTCCCCCTTAGCGGGACCTACGGATGAGCAGTTCTTC

d_gene: -
v_gene: TRBV6-5
abundance: -
j_gene: TRBJ1-1
CDR3aa: CASSYVGFMNTEAFF
CDR3nt: TGTGCCAGCAGTTACGTCGGTTTCATGAACACTGAAGCTTTCTTT

d_gene: TRBD1
v_gene: TRBV3-1
abundance: -
j_gene: TRBJ2-7
CDR3aa: CASSQTSLTGGPPTYNEQYF
CDR3nt: TGTGCCAGCAGCCAAACTTCCTTGACAGGGGGCCCACCGACCTACAATGAGCAGTACTTC

d_gene: TRBD2
v_gene: TRBV27
abundance: -
j_gene: TRBJ2-7
CDR3aa: CASSILAPTAYEQYF
CDR3nt: TGTGCCAGCAGTATACTAGCGCCTACCGCCTACGAGCAGTACTTC

d_gene: -
v_gene: TRBV2
abundance: -
j_gene: TRBJ2-7
CDR3aa: CASSGDGGNNEQYF
CDR3nt: TGTGCCAGCAGTGGGGACGGGGGAAACAATGAGCAGTACTTC

d_gene: TRBD1
v_gene: TRBV10-3
abundance: -
j_gene: TRBJ2-5
CDR3aa: CAISRQGARETQYF
CDR3nt: TGTGCCATCAGCCGACAGGGGGCGAGGGAGACCCAGTACTTC

d_gene: -
v_gene: TRBV4-3
abundance: many
j_gene: TRBJ1-6
CDR3aa: CASSQRERSSYNSPLHF
CDR3nt: TGCGCCAGCAGCCAAAGGGAGAGGAGCTCCTATAATTCACCCCTCCACTTT

d_gene: -
v_gene: TRBV5-1
abundance: -
j_gene: TRBJ2-3
CDR3aa: CASSFGPRTGNGDTQYF
CDR3nt: TGCGCCAGCAGCTTCGGGCCCCGGACGGGTAATGGAGATACGCAGTATTTT

d_gene: -
v_gene: TRBV6-6
abundance: -
j_gene: TRBJ2-7
CDR3aa: CAISTQSSYEQYF
CDR3nt: TGTGCCATCAGTACTCAAAGCTCCTACGAGCAGTACTTC

d_gene: -
v_gene: TRBV11-2
abundance: -
j_gene: TRBJ2-5
CDR3aa: CASSSIQGETQYF
CDR3nt: TGTGCCAGCAGCTCCATCCAGGGCGAGACCCAGTACTTC

d_gene: -
v_gene: TRBV6-5
abundance: few
j_gene: TRBJ1-1
CDR3aa: CATGSQRRWNTEAFF
CDR3nt: TGTGCCACCGGCAGCCAGCGCAGATGGAACACTGAAGCTTTCTTT